The T cell receptor beta chain described here comes from a study of a mutant IDH1 vaccine in newly diagnosed glioma. Study in general: Vaccinations, eight in total, occurred in weeks 1, 3, 5, 7, 11, 15, 19, 23. Most patients had received both radiotherapy and temozolomide, the prior options being radiotherapy, temozolomide, or both.

Overall study results and limits: Pseudoprogression showed no apparent link to changes in top peripheral T cell clonotypes.

Trimming pared 4 bases from V and 5 bases from J, leaving 13 bases between. The germline V gene encodes CDR1 MGHRA and CDR2 YSYEKL. CDR3 length: 14 residues. A word on this clone: Antigen unknown.

Documented time point: week 5, during vaccination. Each dose of the vaccine consisted of 300 ug of mutant IDH1 20-mer peptide, with topical imiquimod. TCRdb keeps only in-frame clones here, not all; method: immunoSEQ multiplex PCR. This table holds 70,000 to 90,000 clones, over 75% found once. The sequencing here drew on PBMCs, taken from a glioma patient whose treatment included an IDH1 peptide vaccine. V is TRBV4-1 and J is TRBJ2-3; perhaps TRBD1 as D (5 bases). The sequence came from a woman aged 45-60 years with glioma. The CDR3 region is CASSRGSGKDTQYF. Written as DNA, the CDR3 is TGCGCCAGCAGCCGAGGCTCAGGGAAAGATACGCAGTATTTT.